The 24 T cell receptor beta chains presented below share a single source sample, sequenced in a study of T-cell memory formation after mild COVID-19 (TCRdb year 2021). Library method: 5' RACE. Data came from an Illumina NovaSeq 6000. TCRdb took the public reads, trimmed them with fastp at Q25, ran MiXCR for clone calling and kept in-frame beta chains. Every entry covers one CDR3 protein and lists the most common genes and DNA from its rows. Here the sample has roughly 600,000 distinct CDR3 sequences; about 20% occur a single time. The ten largest account for 12% of the sample. Sequencing was performed on PBMCs or a T cell subset sorted from them (not recorded which). The receptor source for this set is an adult woman who had mild COVID-19 (a few samples of this study predate the infection). The sample titles of this study are shuffled in the database, so cell type and time point are left out; the donor was told from shared clones.

CDR3 sequence: CASSSGTHQQTQYF. In nucleotides, the CDR3 is TGTGCCAGCAGCTCTGGGACTCATCAACAGACCCAGTACTTC. J is TRBJ2-5 and V is TRBV5-5; D is perhaps TRBD2 (6 bases). The CDR3 consists of 14 residues. Germline CDR1 SGHKS, CDR2 YYEKEE (reference sequence). With 3 bases removed from V and 6 bases from J, the gap between germline ends came to 15 bases. Full variable domain (remainder filled in from reference TRBV5-5 and TRBJ2-5): DAGVTQSPTHLIKTRGQQVTLRCSPISGHKSVSWYQQVLGQGPQFIFQYYEKEERGRGNFPDRFSARQFPNYSSELNVNALLLGDSALYLCASSSGTHQQTQYFGPGTRLLVL.

This clonotype came up many times. J is TRBJ2-3 and V is TRBV6-5; D might be TRBD1 or TRBD2, each matching 6 bases. The germline V gene has CDR1 MNHEY and CDR2 SVGAGI. Trimming took 0 bases from V and 4 from J, leaving 20 bases between them. This CDR3 is built from 18 residues. The CDR3 DNA follows: TGTGCCAGCAGTTACTCGGGGCGCCGTTTGAGGGGGGCAGATACGCAGTATTTT. Encoded protein: CASSYSGRRLRGADTQYF.

At least ten counts were recorded for this clonotype. The chain uses TRBV5-1 and TRBJ1-1; 8 bases are shared with TRBD1. Germline V gene lookup returns CDR1 SGHRS and CDR2 YFSETQ. This CDR3 is built from 14 residues. With 2 bases clipped from V and 3 bases from J, the junction kept 3 bases outside the gene matches. The CDR3 reads CASSLQGVDTEAFF. CDR3 in DNA: TGCGCCAGCAGCTTACAGGGGGTTGACACTGAAGCTTTCTTT.

The chain combines TRBV7-8 with TRBJ1-2; D gene unclear. V was pared by 5 bases and J by 7 bases, with 20 bases between. The CDR3 runs to 15 residues. From germline, CDR1 is SGHVS and CDR2 FQNEAQ. CDR3 in DNA: TGTGCCAGCAGCCCACGGGTTGAGAGGTGGAGTGGCTACACCTTC. Residues: CASSPRVERWSGYTF.

This clonotype has at least ten counts. The chain joins TRBV5-1 to TRBJ2-5, with D maybe TRBD1 (5 bases). Germline lookup yields CDR1 SGHRS and CDR2 YFSETQ. CDR3 length: 14 amino acids. Trimming stripped 3 bases from V and 2 bases from J, with 11 bases between. The CDR3 nucleotides read TGCGCCAGCAGCTCTCAGGGAAATCAAGAGACCCAGTACTTC. It translates to CASSSQGNQETQYF.

In its sample, this clonotype was seen a few times. The genes are TRBV4-1 and TRBJ2-7; no clear D. The ends were cut back, 1 base at V and 6 bases at J, with 7 bases in the middle. This CDR3 comprises 12 residues. The germline V gene has CDR1 MGHRA and CDR2 YSYEKL. The chain's CDR3 is CASSQALSEQYF. The CDR3, as DNA: TGCGCCAGCAGCCAAGCGCTATCCGAGCAGTACTTC.

The J gene is TRBJ1-1, the V gene TRBV7-2, with a possible D match to TRBD1 (6 bases). The germline V gene encodes CDR1 SGHTA and CDR2 FQGNSA. With 4 bases removed from V and 5 bases from J, the gap between germline ends came to 17 bases. The CDR3 has 15 residues. CDR3 loop: CASSSQGQLGTEAFF. The CDR3 DNA reads as TGTGCCAGCAGCTCCCAGGGACAACTGGGGACTGAAGCTTTCTTT.

The rearrangement joins TRBV4-1 to TRBJ2-3, with TRBD2 matching 8 bases. The J segment lost 10 bases and the V segment lost 3 bases, leaving 18 bases of the junction unmatched. The CDR3 is 17 amino acids. Per germline, CDR1 MGHRA and CDR2 YSYEKL. The CDR3 here is CASSQPTPRGVLIPQYF. Written as DNA, the CDR3 is TGCGCCAGCAGCCAGCCCACTCCGCGGGGGGTTCTTATTCCGCAGTATTTT.

This clonotype was recorded a few times. CDR3 amino acids: CAITHEPKETQYF. The CDR3 bases are TGTGCCATCACCCACGAACCGAAAGAGACCCAGTACTTC. The V and J genes are TRBV10-3 and TRBJ2-5; D not resolved. The germline V gene has CDR1 ENHRY and CDR2 SYGVKD. V was clipped by 7 bases and J by 3 bases, with 12 bases between them. There are 13 residues in the CDR3.

This clonotype showed up just a few times. The chain couples TRBV7-2 to TRBJ1-6; D is possibly TRBD1 (5 bases). Looked up from germline, CDR1 is SGHTA and CDR2 is FQGNSA. CDR3 length equals 14 residues. V was pared by 6 bases and J by 5 bases, with 11 bases between. The CDR3 protein is CASSPGTHNSPLHF. The CDR3 nucleotides are TGTGCCAGCAGTCCCGGGACCCATAATTCACCCCTCCACTTT.

The chain combines TRBV6-2 or TRBV6-3 with TRBJ1-1; TRBD1 matches at 9 bases. Germline CDR1 reads MNHEY; CDR2 reads SVGEGT. The CDR3 contains 14 residues. The V segment lost 8 bases and the J segment 4 bases; nucleotides outside the gene matches: 8. The CDR3 DNA reads TGTGCCAGCGCAGGACAGGGGCCGACCACTGAAGCTTTCTTT. It encodes CASAGQGPTTEAFF.

This clonotype appeared a few times. The rearrangement joins TRBV2 to TRBJ2-1; 8 bases align to TRBD2. The V gene end was trimmed by 6 bases and the J gene end by 8 bases; junction bases not matched to a gene: 12. The CDR3 contains 15 residues. Looked up from germline, CDR1 is SNHLY and CDR2 is FYNNEI. Here the CDR3 reads CASRPVGTSIDEQFF. CDR3 in DNA: TGTGCCAGCAGGCCAGTCGGGACTAGTATAGATGAGCAGTTCTTC.

The V gene is TRBV11-2, the J gene TRBJ1-1; D not certain. This CDR3 contains 13 residues. V lost 5 bases to trimming and J lost 11 bases, with 18 bases between them. Germline assignment: CDR1 SGHAT and CDR2 FQNNGV. CDR3 nucleotides: TGTGCCAGCAGCCGAATAACTCCCGGTTGGGCTTTCTTT. Translation: CASSRITPGWAFF. Filled out from reference TRBV11-2 and TRBJ1-1, the complete variable domain reads EAGVAQSPRYKIIEKRQSVAFWCNPISGHATLYWYQQILGQGPKLLIQFQNNGVVDDSQLPKDRFSAERLKGVDSTLKIQPAKLEDSAVYLCASSRITPGWAFFGQGTRLTVV.

This clonotype came up a few times. The rearrangement joins TRBV5-4 to TRBJ2-5; D ambiguous. V was trimmed by 1 base and J by 2 bases, leaving 9 bases between them. Germline CDR1 is SGHNT and CDR2 is YYREEE (reference sequence). This CDR3 is built from 14 residues. This chain's CDR3 is CASSLKSQQETQYF. In DNA form, the CDR3 reads TGTGCCAGCAGCTTGAAAAGCCAGCAAGAGACCCAGTACTTC.

This clonotype was detected only a few times. V gene TRBV7-9 combines with J gene TRBJ2-1; tentatively, D is TRBD1 or TRBD2 (5 bases each). V was trimmed by 5 bases and J by 9 bases, leaving 11 bases between them. Germline V gives CDR1 SEHNR, CDR2 FQNEAQ (reference sequence). The CDR3 is 12 amino acids. The CDR3 reads CASSKQEVEQFF. The CDR3 bases are TGTGCCAGCAGCAAACAGGAGGTTGAGCAGTTCTTC.

This clonotype was detected a few times. The chain couples TRBV18 to TRBJ2-1; 8 positions match TRBD1. Germline assignment: CDR1 KGHSH and CDR2 LQKENI. This CDR3 has 15 residues. V shed 3 bases, J shed 8 bases, and the junction held 9 bases outside the gene matches. CDR3 sequence: CASSPWGRGQDEQFF. CDR3 coding DNA: TGTGCCAGCTCACCCTGGGGCAGGGGGCAGGATGAGCAGTTCTTC.

The V call is TRBV12-3 or TRBV12-4, the J call TRBJ2-3; D unresolved. V shed 6 bases and J shed 0 bases, with 10 bases lying between them. The CDR3 runs 14 residues. The CDR3 sequence: CASRPGASTDTQYF. The CDR3 DNA reads as TGTGCCAGCAGACCCGGAGCTAGCACAGATACGCAGTATTTT.

This clonotype was seen a few times. The V call is TRBV6-1, the J call TRBJ2-5; D may be TRBD1 (5 bases). The CDR3 runs 11 residues. Germline V gene data show CDR1 as MNHNS and CDR2 as SASEGT. V was clipped by 6 bases and J by 8 bases, with 10 bases between them. CDR3 in DNA: TGTGCCAGCAGCAAGACAGCCACCCAGTACTTC. Translated, it gives CASSKTATQYF.

This clonotype was seen a few times. The gene calls are TRBV20-1 and TRBJ1-1; a possible D gene is TRBD1 (6 bases). Per germline, CDR1 DFQATT and CDR2 SNEGSKA (reference sequence). This CDR3 comprises 15 residues. Trimming took 4 bases from V and 4 from J, leaving 19 bases between them. CDR3: CSAKGGHLGGTEAFF. The CDR3 DNA is TGCAGTGCTAAGGGGGGACACCTCGGGGGCACTGAAGCTTTCTTT.

This clonotype came up a few times. At one of its ends the junction is not consistent with the germline gene, which may arise from a read error. The V and J genes are TRBV11-2 and TRBJ2-7; D not certain. Germline V lookup: CDR1 SGHAT, CDR2 FQNNGV. The CDR3 sequence is 14 residues long. CDR3 nucleotide sequence: TGTGCCAGCAGCTCCGACCCCGCCTCCCACGAGCAGTACTTC. Translating gives CASSSDPASHEQYF.

In this sample, this clonotype turned up a few times. V usage is TRBV12-3 or TRBV12-4 and J usage is TRBJ1-3; 8 bases are a match to TRBD1. The CDR3 runs to 15 residues. J gave up 1 base and V 7 bases, and 6 bases lay outside the gene matches. The CDR3 DNA follows: TGTGCCAGCACCCGACAGGGGATTTCTGGAAACACCATATATTTT. Translation: CASTRQGISGNTIYF.

DNA of the CDR3: TGCGCCAGCAGCTTTACAGGGGTCTCCTACGAGCAGTACTTC. This translates into CASSFTGVSYEQYF. This chain joins TRBV5-1 and TRBJ2-7; 7 bases align to TRBD1. Germline CDR1 SGHRS, CDR2 YFSETQ. V lost 2 bases and J lost 0; bases outside the gene matches: 2. This CDR3 comprises 14 residues.

This clonotype turned up a few times. The chain has TRBV12-3 or TRBV12-4 and TRBJ1-1; 7 nucleotides line up with TRBD1. J lost 7 bases, V lost 3 bases, and 5 bases had no gene match. This CDR3 is built from 13 residues. CDR3 bases: TGTGCCAGCAGTTTGGGGACAGTCGGTGAAGCTTTCTTT. This codes for CASSLGTVGEAFF.

In this sample, this clonotype turned up a few times. The CDR3 nucleotides read TGTGCCAGCAGCCAACAGGGCACTGAAGCTTTCTTT. This sequence encodes CASSQQGTEAFF. The chain recombines TRBV7-9 with TRBJ1-1, with a tentative D call TRBD1 (6 bases). CDR3 length: 12 amino acids. The V gene's germline CDR1 is SEHNR and CDR2 FQNEAQ (reference sequence). The germline V and J ends were trimmed by 5 bases and 4 bases, with 8 bases remaining between them.